The 3 T cell receptor beta chains in this list originate from one sample, sequenced in a study of T cell clones after liver transplantation. Profiling relied on immunoSEQ multiplex PCR, and the TCRdb table lists in-frame clones only, not all of them. The sample has nearly 15,000 clones; 82% are singletons. The sample was CD8+ T cells from blood, taken around 48 months after liver transplant. The receptors stem from a human patient who received a liver transplant. Some T cells may arise from the graft donor.

The chain is built from TRBV7-6 and TRBJ2-1; D is possibly TRBD2 (6 bases). V lost 7 bases, J lost 4 bases, and 11 bases lay in between. The CDR3 runs to 13 residues. Germline V gives CDR1 SGHVS, CDR2 FNYEAQ. This CDR3 is CASTPGGYNEQFF. In DNA form, the CDR3 reads TGTGCCAGCACCCCTGGGGGGTACAATGAGCAGTTCTTC. Full variable domain (remainder filled in from reference TRBV7-6 and TRBJ2-1): GAGVSQSPRYKVTKRGQDVALRCDPISGHVSLYWYRQALGQGPEFLTYFNYEAQQDKSGLPNDRFSAERPEGSISTLTIQRTEQRDSAMYRCASTPGGYNEQFFGPGTRLTVL.

This clone has more than one count but fewer than ten. The V gene is TRBV7-3, the J gene TRBJ1-5; D unclear. The CDR3 sequence is 14 residues long. The V end was cut by 5 bases, the J end by 4 bases, with 12 bases between. The germline CDR1 and CDR2 sequences are SGHTA and FQGTGA. CDR3 sequence (DNA): TGTGCCAGCAGCCAAGAGGAACCAAATCAGCCCCAGCATTTT. Translation gives CASSQEEPNQPQHF.

This chain joins TRBV6-5 and TRBJ2-5; 10 positions match TRBD2. V shed 6 bases and J 5 bases; nucleotides not matched to a gene: 9. CDR1 and CDR2 (germline): MNHEY, SVGAGI. The CDR3 is made up of 15 amino acids. CDR3 sequence: CASRSSGGGEETQYF. In nucleotides, the CDR3 is TGTGCCAGCAGGTCCAGCGGGGGGGGAGAGGAGACCCAGTACTTC.